One T cell receptor (beta chain) is described in this entry. Its antigen has not been determined. Nothing much larger sits one base from this clone, and base qualities are not available. These data are taken from a study of beta chain features in type 1 diabetes (dated by TCRdb to the late 2010s). In the study overall: Patients and healthy donors did not differ in mean age, gender distribution, total cell number or subset yield. A total of about 110,000,000 sorted cells were examined across all samples, and a strong correlation was observed between cell number per subset and RNA yield. The study compared TCRB repertoires of sorted circulating CD4+ T cell subsets between recently diagnosed type 1 diabetes patients and matched healthy donors. Naive and central memory subsets were obtained from all 28 donors, but regulatory and stem cell-like memory subsets were isolated from only 8 patients and roughly eight healthy donors. The research as a whole found: In all four CD4+ subsets, TCRB CDR3 length was moderately but significantly shorter in type 1 diabetes patients. HLA sub-analyses involved small numbers of individuals, so any influence of HLA type on TCRB rearrangement remained unresolved. Naive, central memory and regulatory TCRB repertoires appeared to be more similar among patients than among healthy donors. PCR might favor shorter templates, but patient and control samples were amplified and corrected together, so any skew would affect both groups equally. Because cDNA rather than genomic DNA was sequenced, highly expressing activated cells could have been over-represented, although no difference in activation and CD3 levels was found between groups. Fewer insertions and more nucleotide deletions at VDJ recombination sites were observed in patients with type 1 diabetes, implying thymic rearrangement abnormalities.

A single peripheral blood draw of around 120 mL on average was collected from each donor into heparinised tubes. Naive, central memory, regulatory and stem cell-like memory CD4+ T cells were sorted on a BD FACSAria II using a panel including CD45RO, CCR7, CD25, CD127, CD95 and CD27. Every sorted population had a purity above 98%. PBMCs were separated immediately by Lymphoprep density gradient centrifugation and were stained directly, without being cultured. So that batch effects would be minimized, each experiment stained and sorted samples in pairs, pairing one healthy donor with one patient. The entire isolated RNA was reverse transcribed using the High Capacity cDNA Reverse Transcription Kit, and thus expressed TCRB transcripts were sequenced. Deep immunoSEQ sequencing was applied to naive, central memory and regulatory T cell samples, giving an average of around 3.8 million total reads per sample. Sorted cells were lysed in RLT buffer, and RNA was extracted using DNase-treated RNeasy Micro or Mini kits according to cell number. To prevent cross-contamination, every cell subset was processed on its own, while patient and healthy donor samples were processed together. The immunoSEQ multiplex PCR was used to amplify TCRB sequences from cDNA, yielding 87-bp fragments that span the CDR3 region. Amplicons were sequenced on the Illumina HiSeq platform. The paper's processing steps were these. PCR bias was corrected computationally using synthetic template baselines, and reads within Hamming distance 2 were collapsed, with unmergeable singletons discarded. Reads were aligned to IMGT to assign V, D and J genes, CDR3 length, and insertions or deletions at six rearrangement sites. Clonotype counts were normalized to sorted cell number within each subset before computing true diversity and Gini coefficients with the tcR R package. The overlap coefficient, calculated on TCRB nucleotide sequences, was used to quantify repertoire sharing. Imported from immuneACCESS, the table was reduced by TCRdb to in-frame sequences with V and J called. These copies leave out some clones; in studies compared against another copy, an unresolved V gene accounts for under half, and the cause of the remainder is not known. V, J and clone size were drawn from that table, and D and trimming were deduced from the DNA. In all, the sample holds over 300,000 clones, and around 7.6% of those were seen once. The ten largest clones add up to less than 0.5% of the sample.

Trimming takes 4 bases from V and 4 bases from J, and the germline ends sit 11 bases apart. As encoded in the germline V gene, CDR1 is SGHAT while CDR2 is FQNNGV. There are 13 amino acids in the CDR3, from cysteine to phenylalanine inclusive. CDR3 DNA only is kept here, 39 bases in frame from base 1. Sample: central memory CD4+ T cells from blood. This sequence uses TRBV11-2 and TRBJ2-7; the D gene assignment is ambiguous. The receptor's source is a woman between 18 and 29 years old in good health. At the DNA level, the sequence is TGTGCCAGCAGCTACAGCATTAGGTACGAGCAGTACTTC. It translates as CASSYSIRYEQYF.